Listed here are 12 T cell receptor beta chains from one sample, sequenced in a study of neurological immune-mediated disorders (dated by TCRdb to between 2017 and 2020). The library was made by 5' RACE. This sample was sequenced with an Illumina HiSeq 2500. Through fastp at Q25 and MiXCR, TCRdb rebuilt clones from the public reads, retaining in-frame beta chains. Rows matching on CDR3 protein sequence are summarized as one entry with the most common DNA and genes. The sample table holds around 70,000 distinct CDR3 sequences, of which 5.2% were seen once. The top ten clonotypes cover around 2.8% of the sample. The specimen was PBMCs. All receptors derive from a woman under 40 with multiple sclerosis.

This clonotype was recorded at least ten times. This chain joins TRBV5-1 and TRBJ2-5; TRBD2 matches 11 bases. The V and J ends lost 4 bases and 4 bases, in that order; junction bases with no gene match: 3. This CDR3 spans 14 amino acids. Germline CDR1 and CDR2: SGHRS and YFSETQ. The CDR3 spells CASSPGLAGETQYF. The CDR3 DNA is TGCGCCAGCAGCCCCGGACTAGCGGGAGAGACCCAGTACTTC.

This clonotype was detected ten times or more. This sequence joins TRBV5-6 and TRBJ1-6; 8 nucleotides line up with TRBD1. The CDR3 runs 15 residues. Germline lookup yields CDR1 SGHDT and CDR2 YYEEEE. V shed 4 bases, J shed 8 bases, and the junction held 8 bases outside the gene matches. CDR3 protein: CASSQRDRLDSPLHF. Written as DNA, the CDR3 is TGTGCCAGCAGCCAGAGGGACAGGTTGGATTCACCCCTCCACTTT.

This clonotype was seen many times. This chain connects TRBV6-5 to TRBJ1-2; D may be TRBD1 (5 bases). With 6 bases removed from V and 4 bases from J, the gap between germline ends came to 9 bases. The CDR3 sequence is 12 residues long. CDR1 and CDR2 from the germline V gene are MNHEY and SVGAGI. The CDR3 DNA sequence: TGTGCCAGCAGCAAGGGGCTCTATGGCTACACCTTC. This translates into CASSKGLYGYTF.

This clonotype was seen repeatedly, ten times or more. CDR3: CSASGGPDTQYF. In DNA form, the CDR3 reads TGCAGTGCTAGTGGGGGGCCAGATACGCAGTATTTT. This rearrangement joins TRBV20-1 to TRBJ2-3; perhaps D is TRBD1 or TRBD2 (6 bases each). CDR1 is DFQATT and CDR2 is SNEGSKA in the germline V gene (reference sequence). Trimming pared 3 bases from V and 4 bases from J, leaving 8 bases between. This CDR3 is 12 amino acids long.

The table lists this clonotype with many counts. V usage is TRBV7-3 and J usage is TRBJ2-1, with TRBD2 matching 7 bases. J gave up 8 bases and V 5 bases, and 9 bases lay outside the gene matches. Germline CDR1 reads SGHTA; CDR2 reads FQGTGA. The CDR3 sequence is 14 residues long. The CDR3 DNA reads as TGTGCCAGCAGCCCGGTGGGGGGGAGCGATGAGCAGTTCTTC. Its protein is CASSPVGGSDEQFF.

In its sample, this clonotype was seen a few times. A read error is possible here, since a much larger clone lies one base away. V and J are TRBV5-1 and TRBJ2-3; D is unresolved. Deletions cut 2 bases from V and 4 bases from J, with 14 bases between. CDR3 length: 15 residues. The germline CDR1 and CDR2 sequences are SGHRS and YFSETQ. The CDR3 loop reads CASSFPREYPDTQYF. The CDR3, as DNA: TGCGCCAGCAGCTTCCCAAGGGAATATCCAGATACGCAGTATTTT.

Many counts were recorded for this clonotype. The V gene is TRBV5-1, the J gene TRBJ2-1; 11 nucleotides line up with TRBD1. Germline loops: CDR1 SGHRS, CDR2 YFSETQ. The CDR3 sequence is 13 residues long. J was trimmed by 7 bases and V by 7 bases; bases with no gene match: 4. This CDR3 is CASGTGGDNEQFF. DNA of the CDR3: TGCGCCAGCGGGACAGGGGGTGATAATGAGCAGTTCTTC. Filled out from reference TRBV5-1 and TRBJ2-1, the complete variable domain reads KAGVTQTPRYLIKTRGQQVTLSCSPISGHRSVSWYQQTPGQGLQFLFEYFSETQRNKGNFPGRFSGRQFSNSRSEMNVSTLELGDSALYLCASGTGGDNEQFFGPGTRLTVL.

Many counts were recorded for this clonotype. The CDR3 is CASSWGRSETQYF. CDR3 in DNA: TGTGCCAGCAGCTGGGGGCGGTCAGAGACCCAGTACTTC. J is TRBJ2-5 and V is TRBV3-1; perhaps TRBD1 as D (6 bases). This CDR3 contains 13 residues. With 5 bases removed from V and 4 bases from J, the gap between germline ends came to 11 bases. Per the germline V gene, CDR1 is LGHDT and CDR2 is YNNKEL (reference sequence).

The chain has TRBV5-1 and TRBJ1-6; D is possibly TRBD1 (5 bases). This CDR3 is built from 15 residues. The germline V gene has CDR1 SGHRS and CDR2 YFSETQ. The V and J ends lost 1 base and 5 bases respectively, with 10 bases between them. CDR3 residues: CASSLLGLNNSPLHF. CDR3 nucleotide sequence: TGCGCCAGCAGCTTGTTGGGGCTTAATAATTCACCCCTCCACTTT.

This clonotype was detected ten times or more. The V and J genes are TRBV12-3 or TRBV12-4 and TRBJ1-2; D gene unclear. The V gene lost 8 bases and the J gene lost 5 bases, with 18 bases spanning the gap. The length of the CDR3 is 14 residues. DNA for the CDR3: TGTGCCAGCTATCCGGGTGGCAGGTGGTATGGCTACACCTTC. Translation gives CASYPGGRWYGYTF.

This clonotype was seen repeatedly, ten times or more. The junction does not match germline at one end; this may be a read error. The CDR3 DNA reads as TGTGCCAGCAGTCTAGCGGGGGGGCGTATCGGGGAGCTGTTTTTT. Translated, it gives CASSLAGGRIGELFF. The chain employs TRBV12-3 or TRBV12-4 and TRBJ2-2; 12 bases are a match to TRBD2. The CDR3 totals 15 residues.

This clonotype was recorded a few times. The chain couples TRBV5-1 to TRBJ1-1, with 7 positions matching TRBD1. The V gene end was trimmed by 5 bases and the J gene end by 7 bases; junction bases not matched to a gene: 14. Germline CDR1 reads SGHRS; CDR2 reads YFSETQ. The CDR3 is 15 residues long. As DNA, the CDR3 is TGCGCCAGCAGTCTTAGTACAGGGGCGTCCTATGAAGCTTTCTTT. This translates into CASSLSTGASYEAFF.